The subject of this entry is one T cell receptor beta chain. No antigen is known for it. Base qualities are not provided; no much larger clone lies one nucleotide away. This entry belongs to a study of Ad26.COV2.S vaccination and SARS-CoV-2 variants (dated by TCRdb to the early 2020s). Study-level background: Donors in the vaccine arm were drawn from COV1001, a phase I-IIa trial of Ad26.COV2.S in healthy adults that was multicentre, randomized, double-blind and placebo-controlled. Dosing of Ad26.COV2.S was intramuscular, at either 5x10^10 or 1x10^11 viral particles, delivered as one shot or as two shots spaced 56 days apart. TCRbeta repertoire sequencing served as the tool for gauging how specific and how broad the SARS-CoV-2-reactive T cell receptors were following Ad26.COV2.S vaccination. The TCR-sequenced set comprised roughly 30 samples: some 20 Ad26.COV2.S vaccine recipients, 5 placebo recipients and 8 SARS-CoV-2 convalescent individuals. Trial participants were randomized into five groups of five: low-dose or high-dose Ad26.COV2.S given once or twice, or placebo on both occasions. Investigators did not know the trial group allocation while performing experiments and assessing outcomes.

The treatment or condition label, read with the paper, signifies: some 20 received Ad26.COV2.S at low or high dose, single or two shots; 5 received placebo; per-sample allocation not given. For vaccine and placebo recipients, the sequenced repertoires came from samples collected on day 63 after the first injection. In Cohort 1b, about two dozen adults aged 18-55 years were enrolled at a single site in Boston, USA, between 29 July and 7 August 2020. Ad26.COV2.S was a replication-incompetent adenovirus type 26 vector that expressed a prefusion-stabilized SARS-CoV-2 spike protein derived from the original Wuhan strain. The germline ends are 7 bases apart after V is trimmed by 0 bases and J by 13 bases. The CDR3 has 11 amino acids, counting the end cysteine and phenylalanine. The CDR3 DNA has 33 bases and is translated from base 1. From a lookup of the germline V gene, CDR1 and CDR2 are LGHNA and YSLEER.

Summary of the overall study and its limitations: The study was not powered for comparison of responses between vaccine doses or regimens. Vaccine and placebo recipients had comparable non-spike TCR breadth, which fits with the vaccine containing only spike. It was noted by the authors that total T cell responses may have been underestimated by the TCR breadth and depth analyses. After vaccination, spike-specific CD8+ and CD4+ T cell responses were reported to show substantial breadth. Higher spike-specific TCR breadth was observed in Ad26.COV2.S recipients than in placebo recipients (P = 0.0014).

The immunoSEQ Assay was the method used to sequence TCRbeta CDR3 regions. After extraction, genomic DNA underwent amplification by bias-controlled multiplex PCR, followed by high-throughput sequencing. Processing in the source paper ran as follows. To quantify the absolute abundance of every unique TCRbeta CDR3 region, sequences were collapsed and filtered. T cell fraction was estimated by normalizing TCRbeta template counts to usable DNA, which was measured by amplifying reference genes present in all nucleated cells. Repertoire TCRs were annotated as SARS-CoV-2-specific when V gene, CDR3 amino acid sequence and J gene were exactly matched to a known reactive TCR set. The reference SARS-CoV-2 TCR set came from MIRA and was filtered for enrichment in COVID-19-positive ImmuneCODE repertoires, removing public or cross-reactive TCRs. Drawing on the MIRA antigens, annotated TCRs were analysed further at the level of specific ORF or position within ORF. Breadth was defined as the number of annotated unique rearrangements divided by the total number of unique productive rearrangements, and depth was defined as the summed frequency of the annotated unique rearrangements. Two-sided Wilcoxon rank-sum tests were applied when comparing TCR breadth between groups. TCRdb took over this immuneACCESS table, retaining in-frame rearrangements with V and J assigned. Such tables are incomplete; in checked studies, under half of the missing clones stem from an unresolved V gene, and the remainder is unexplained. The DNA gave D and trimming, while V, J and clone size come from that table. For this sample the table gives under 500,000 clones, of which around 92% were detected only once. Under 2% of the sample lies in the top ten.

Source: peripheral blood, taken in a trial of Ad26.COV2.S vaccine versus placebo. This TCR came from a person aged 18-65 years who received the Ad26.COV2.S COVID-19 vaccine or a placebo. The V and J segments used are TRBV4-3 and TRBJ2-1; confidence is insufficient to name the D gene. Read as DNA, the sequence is TGCGCCAGCAGCCAAGACCAGAAACAGTTCTTC. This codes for CASSQDQKQFF.